A single sample is the source of the 27 T cell receptor beta chains below, sequenced in a study of cytomegalovirus exposure and HLA in healthy donors. Data came from immunoSEQ multiplex PCR; TCRdb stores just in-frame clones and leaves some out. This table holds 200,000 or so clones, approximately 82% found once. Material for sequencing was PBMCs. These receptors all come from a woman aged 25 to 39 in good health and CMV-seropositive.

Points on this clone: Additional DNA sequences in this sample encode the identical CDR3. The genes are TRBV7-9 and TRBJ1-5; no firm D call. Trimming pared 2 bases from V and 5 bases from J, leaving 7 bases between. CDR1 SEHNR and CDR2 FQNEAQ come from the germline V gene (reference sequence). The CDR3 is made up of 13 amino acids. The CDR3 here is CASSLSGDQPQHF. DNA of the CDR3: TGTGCCAGCAGCTTATCGGGTGATCAGCCCCAGCATTTT.

In its sample, this clone was seen once. The chain has TRBV19 and TRBJ1-2; perhaps TRBD1 as D (5 bases). Germline V CDR1 and CDR2: LNHDA, SQIVND (reference sequence). The V and J ends lost 8 bases and 5 bases respectively, with 9 bases between them. This CDR3 has 11 amino acids. This CDR3 reads CASVGGYGYTF. Written as DNA, the CDR3 is TGTGCCAGTGTGGGGGGATATGGCTACACCTTC.

The V and J genes are TRBV29-1 and TRBJ1-2; D might be TRBD1 (6 bases). Germline V gene lookup returns CDR1 SQVTM and CDR2 ANQGSEA. CDR3 size: 15 residues. Trimming removed 0 bases at V and 4 bases at J, with 15 bases between. The CDR3 DNA sequence: TGCAGCGTTGAAGAAAGACAGGTTGGAATCTATGGCTACACCTTC. Translating gives CSVEERQVGIYGYTF.

This clone was found once. The gene calls are TRBV29-1 and TRBJ2-3; 11 bases agree with TRBD2. V trimming: 6 bases; J trimming: 2 bases; junction bases outside the gene matches: 10. The CDR3 covers 16 residues. Germline V lookup: CDR1 SQVTM, CDR2 ANQGSEA. The CDR3 region has the DNA TGCAGCGTCCCAACACGACTAGCGGGGTACACAGATACGCAGTATTTT. This gives the protein CSVPTRLAGYTDTQYF.

The genes are TRBV28 and TRBJ1-2; 7 bases are a match to TRBD1. The germline V gene encodes CDR1 MDHEN and CDR2 SYDVKM. The V and J ends lost 7 bases and 4 bases, in that order; junction bases with no gene match: 6. This CDR3 has 13 amino acids. The CDR3 coding sequence is TGTGCCAGCATTTCGGACAGGATCTATGGCTACACCTTC. This translates into CASISDRIYGYTF.

This clone was recorded a few times. In DNA, the CDR3 is TGTGCCAGCAGTTTAGCGGGAAGGGACGAGCAGTACTTC. This encodes CASSLAGRDEQYF. The V and J genes are TRBV6-5 and TRBJ2-7; 8 nucleotides align to TRBD2. The CDR3 has 13 amino acids. Germline V gene sequence: CDR1 MNHEY, CDR2 SVGAGI. The V and J ends lost 4 bases and 5 bases, in that order; junction bases with no gene match: 4.

The V and J genes are TRBV30 and TRBJ2-7; possibly TRBD1 for D (5 bases). This CDR3 contains 13 residues. The ends were cut back, 4 bases at V and 5 bases at J, with 15 bases in the middle. From germline, CDR1 is GTSNPN and CDR2 SVGIG (reference sequence). CDR3 sequence (DNA): TGTGCCTGGAAGGGGTATCAGAGCGACGAGCAGTACTTC. It specifies CAWKGYQSDEQYF. Full variable domain (rest looked up from reference TRBV30 and TRBJ2-7): SQTIHQWPATLVQPVGSPLSLECTVEGTSNPNLYWYRQAAGRGLQLLFYSVGIGQISSEVPQNLSASRPQDRQFILSSKKLLLSDSGFYLCAWKGYQSDEQYFGPGTRLTVT.

The J gene is TRBJ1-5, the V gene TRBV28, with no clear D. CDR3 length: 15 amino acids. Trimming pared 7 bases from V and 0 bases from J, leaving 13 bases between. Germline lookup yields CDR1 MDHEN and CDR2 SYDVKM. This CDR3 reads CASILTRHSNQPQHF. CDR3 bases: TGTGCCAGCATCCTGACACGGCATAGCAATCAGCCCCAGCATTTT.

The rearrangement links TRBV5-6 to TRBJ2-7, with D possibly being TRBD1 (6 bases). V lost 1 base and J 3 bases, leaving 20 bases between the germline ends. CDR1 and CDR2 (germline): SGHDT, YYEEEE. The CDR3 runs 17 residues. The CDR3 DNA is TGTGCCAGCAGCTTGTTAGGGGGTGGTTCCAGTAACTACGAGCAGTACTTC. Its translation is CASSLLGGGSSNYEQYF.

This chain joins TRBV6-5 and TRBJ2-2; D may be TRBD2 (5 bases). V lost 0 bases, J lost 3 bases, and 5 bases lay in between. The CDR3 consists of 14 residues. Germline V gene lookup returns CDR1 MNHEY and CDR2 SVGAGI. CDR3: CASSYSRDTGELFF. Written as DNA, the CDR3 is TGTGCCAGCAGTTACTCGAGGGACACCGGGGAGCTGTTTTTT.

The V call is TRBV5-5, the J call TRBJ2-5, with 9 bases aligning to TRBD2. The J segment lost 5 bases and the V segment lost 6 bases, leaving 11 bases of the junction unmatched. The length of the CDR3 is 15 residues. Germline CDR1 SGHKS, CDR2 YYEKEE (reference sequence). The CDR3 DNA reads as TGTGCCAGCACGGCGGGAGGGGGGATAGGGGAGACCCAGTACTTC. Residues: CASTAGGGIGETQYF.

J is TRBJ2-1 and V is TRBV5-6; 8 nucleotides match TRBD2. Looked up from germline, CDR1 is SGHDT and CDR2 is YYEEEE. V lost 0 bases and J lost 3; bases outside the gene matches: 11. The CDR3 is 18 residues long. CDR3 DNA: TGTGCCAGCAGCTTGGTCCTTGCGGGTAGCGGGAACTACAATGAGCAGTTCTTC. The encoded protein is CASSLVLAGSGNYNEQFF.

This chain uses TRBV29-1 with TRBJ1-1, with 8 bases aligning to TRBD1. V lost 5 bases to trimming and J lost 7 bases; unmatched junction nucleotides: 9. Germline CDR1 is SQVTM and CDR2 is ANQGSEA. The CDR3 covers 13 residues. CDR3 loop: CSVSADRVSEAFF. The CDR3 coding sequence is TGCAGCGTTTCCGCGGACAGGGTGAGTGAAGCTTTCTTT.

This chain uses TRBV7-9 with TRBJ2-7; 8 nucleotides line up with TRBD1. The CDR3 runs 15 residues. The V gene end was trimmed by 2 bases and the J gene end by 3 bases; junction bases not matched to a gene: 6. Germline CDR1 SEHNR, CDR2 FQNEAQ (reference sequence). The CDR3 coding sequence is TGTGCCAGCAGCTTAACGGGACAGGCCGACTACGAGCAGTACTTC. This encodes CASSLTGQADYEQYF.

This clone was seen only a few times. This chain connects TRBV6-1 to TRBJ1-2; D possibly corresponds to TRBD1 (5 bases). Germline assignment: CDR1 MNHNS and CDR2 SASEGT. V gave up 6 bases and J gave up 7 bases, with 15 bases separating them. CDR3 size: 13 residues. CDR3 nucleotide sequence: TGTGCCAGCAGACTCACAGGTTCTGGTGGCTACACCTTC. Encoded protein: CASRLTGSGGYTF.

There are a few counts of this clone. The chain couples TRBV12-5 to TRBJ2-7, with D uncertain. V dropped 11 bases and J dropped 4 bases, with 15 bases sitting between them. This CDR3 region has 12 residues. The germline gives CDR1 LGHNT, CDR2 FRNRAP. The chain's CDR3 is CASTSSPYEQYF. The CDR3 DNA follows: TGTGCTTCGACTTCCTCGCCTTACGAGCAGTACTTC.

This chain links TRBV7-2 with TRBJ2-2, with D unresolved. Per the germline V gene, CDR1 is SGHTA and CDR2 is FQGNSA. Between the trimmed V and J ends, which lost 2 bases and 6 bases, there was a span of 4 bases. The CDR3 contains 12 residues. CDR3 sequence reads: CASSLRAGELFF. CDR3 nucleotides: TGTGCCAGCAGCTTACGAGCCGGGGAGCTGTTTTTT.

The V and J genes are TRBV27 and TRBJ1-2; possibly TRBD1 for D (6 bases). This CDR3 comprises 16 residues. The germline V and J ends were trimmed by 0 bases and 4 bases, with 15 bases remaining between them. CDR1 MNHEY and CDR2 SMNVEV come from the germline V gene (reference sequence). The CDR3 loop is CASSLSGLIGGYGYTF. CDR3 bases: TGTGCCAGCAGTTTATCAGGCTTGATAGGGGGCTATGGCTACACCTTC.

The V call is TRBV5-8, the J call TRBJ1-2; TRBD1 matches 9 bases. The J segment lost 2 bases and the V segment lost 10 bases, leaving 6 bases of the junction unmatched. The CDR3 totals 13 residues. In germline, CDR1 is SGHTS, CDR2 YDEGEE. Written as DNA, the CDR3 is TGTGCCTCCCGAGGGACAGGGAACTATGGCTACACCTTC. Residues: CASRGTGNYGYTF.

The gene calls are TRBV5-6 and TRBJ2-7; weak D call: TRBD2 (7 bases). Trimming shortened V by 3 bases and J by 6 bases, and 16 bases separated the two germline ends. Germline loops: CDR1 SGHDT, CDR2 YYEEEE. The CDR3 length is 14 residues. Here the CDR3 reads CASSSTGGLAEQYF. CDR3 sequence (DNA): TGTGCCAGCAGCTCTACGGGGGGCCTTGCCGAGCAGTACTTC.

V and J are TRBV2 and TRBJ1-4; TRBD1 is a possible D gene (5 bases). V was shortened by 3 bases and J by 11 bases, with 19 bases between the two germline ends. This CDR3 spans 15 amino acids. Per the germline V gene, CDR1 is SNHLY and CDR2 is FYNNEI. DNA for the CDR3: TGTGCCAGCAGTGACGGTAGTCAGTGGGGGGTCAAACTGTTTTTT. This sequence encodes CASSDGSQWGVKLFF.

The V call is TRBV19, the J call TRBJ2-1, with TRBD2 as a possible D gene (6 bases). The germline V gene has CDR1 LNHDA and CDR2 SQIVND (reference sequence). The V end lost 5 bases, the J end lost 0 bases, and 14 bases lay between the germline ends. The CDR3 has 16 residues. The DNA of the CDR3 is TGTGCCAGTAGTCTGGCCTTCGGGGGCTCCTACAATGAGCAGTTCTTC. Its protein is CASSLAFGGSYNEQFF.

The rearrangement uses TRBV18 and TRBJ2-7; a weak D match, TRBD2 (5 bases). The CDR3 extends over 15 amino acids. Per the germline V gene, CDR1 is KGHSH and CDR2 is LQKENI. Deletions cut 3 bases from V and 3 bases from J, with 15 bases between. The CDR3 loop is CASSPDGNRVYEQYF. CDR3 in DNA: TGTGCCAGCTCACCTGACGGGAACCGTGTCTACGAGCAGTACTTC. The complete variable domain, with remaining parts taken from reference TRBV18 and TRBJ2-7, reads NAGVMQNPRHLVRRRGQEARLRCSPMKGHSHVYWYRQLPEEGLKFMVYLQKENIIDESGMPKERFSAEFPKEGPSILRIQQVVRGDSAAYFCASSPDGNRVYEQYFGPGTRLTVT.

Only one count was recorded for this clone. The rearrangement uses TRBV27 and TRBJ2-1; D is ambiguous. The CDR3 consists of 13 residues. V lost 4 bases and J lost 6, with 10 bases in between. CDR1 and CDR2 (germline): MNHEY, SMNVEV (reference sequence). CDR3 amino acids: CASSSLFPNEQFF. CDR3 in DNA: TGTGCCAGCAGTTCCCTTTTCCCCAATGAGCAGTTCTTC.

The chain uses TRBV9 and TRBJ2-5, with D perhaps TRBD2 (5 bases). The V end lost 0 bases, the J end lost 4 bases, and 13 bases lay between the germline ends. Germline assignment: CDR1 SGDLS and CDR2 YYNGEE. This CDR3 is built from 15 residues. The CDR3 sequence: CASSVGYTRGETQYF. In nucleotides, the CDR3 is TGTGCCAGCAGCGTAGGATACACCCGGGGAGAGACCCAGTACTTC.

This clone was counted a few times. The chain employs TRBV5-1 and TRBJ1-2, with a possible D match to TRBD1 (5 bases). Germline V gene data show CDR1 as SGHRS and CDR2 as YFSETQ. V dropped 4 bases and J dropped 0 bases, with 10 bases sitting between them. CDR3 size: 14 residues. CDR3 nucleotides: TGCGCCAGCAGCGAAGGGGTTACTAACTATGGCTACACCTTC. Its protein is CASSEGVTNYGYTF.

The chain uses TRBV28 and TRBJ2-1, with D maybe TRBD1 (6 bases). Deletions cut 1 base from V and 7 bases from J, with 14 bases between. The CDR3 totals 15 residues. In germline, CDR1 is MDHEN, CDR2 SYDVKM. The CDR3 sequence: CASSLSVGHENEQFF. DNA for the CDR3: TGTGCCAGCAGTTTATCAGTGGGACATGAGAATGAGCAGTTCTTC.